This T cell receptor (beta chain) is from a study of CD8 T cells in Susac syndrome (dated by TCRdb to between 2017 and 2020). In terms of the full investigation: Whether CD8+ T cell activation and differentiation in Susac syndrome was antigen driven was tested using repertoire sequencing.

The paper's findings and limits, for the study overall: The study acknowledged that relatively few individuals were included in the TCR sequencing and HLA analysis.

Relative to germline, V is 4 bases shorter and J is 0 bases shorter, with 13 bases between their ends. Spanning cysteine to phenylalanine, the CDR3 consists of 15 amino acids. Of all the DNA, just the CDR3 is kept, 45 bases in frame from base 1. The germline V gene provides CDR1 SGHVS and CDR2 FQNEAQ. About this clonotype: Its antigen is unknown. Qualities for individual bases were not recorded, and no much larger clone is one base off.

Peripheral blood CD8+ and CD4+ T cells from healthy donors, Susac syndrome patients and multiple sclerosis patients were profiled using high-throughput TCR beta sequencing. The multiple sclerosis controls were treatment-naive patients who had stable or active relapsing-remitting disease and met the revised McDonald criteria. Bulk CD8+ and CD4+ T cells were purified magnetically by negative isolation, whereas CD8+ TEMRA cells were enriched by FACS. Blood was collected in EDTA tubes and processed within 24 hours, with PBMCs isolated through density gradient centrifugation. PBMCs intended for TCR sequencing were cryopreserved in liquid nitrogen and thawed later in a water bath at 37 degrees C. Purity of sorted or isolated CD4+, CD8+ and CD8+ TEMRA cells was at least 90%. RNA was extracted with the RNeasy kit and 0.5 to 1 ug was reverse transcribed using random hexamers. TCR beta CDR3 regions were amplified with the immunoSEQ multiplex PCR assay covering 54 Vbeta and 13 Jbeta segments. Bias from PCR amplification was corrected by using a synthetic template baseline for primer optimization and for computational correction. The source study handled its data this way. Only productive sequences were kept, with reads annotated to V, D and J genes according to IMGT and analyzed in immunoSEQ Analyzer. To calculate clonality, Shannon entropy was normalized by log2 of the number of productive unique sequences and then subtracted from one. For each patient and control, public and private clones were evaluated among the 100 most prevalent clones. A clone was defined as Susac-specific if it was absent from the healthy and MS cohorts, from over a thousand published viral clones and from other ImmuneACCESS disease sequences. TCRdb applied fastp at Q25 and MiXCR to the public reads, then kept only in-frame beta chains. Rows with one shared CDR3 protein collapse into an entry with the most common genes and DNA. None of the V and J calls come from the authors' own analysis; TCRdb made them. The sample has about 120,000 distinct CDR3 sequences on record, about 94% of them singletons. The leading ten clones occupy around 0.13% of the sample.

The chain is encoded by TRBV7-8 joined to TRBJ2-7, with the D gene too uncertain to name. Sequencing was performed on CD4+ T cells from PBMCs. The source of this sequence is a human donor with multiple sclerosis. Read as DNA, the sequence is TGTGCCAGCAGCTACGCGCTGGCTGGCTCCTACGAGCAGTACTTC. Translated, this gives CASSYALAGSYEQYF.